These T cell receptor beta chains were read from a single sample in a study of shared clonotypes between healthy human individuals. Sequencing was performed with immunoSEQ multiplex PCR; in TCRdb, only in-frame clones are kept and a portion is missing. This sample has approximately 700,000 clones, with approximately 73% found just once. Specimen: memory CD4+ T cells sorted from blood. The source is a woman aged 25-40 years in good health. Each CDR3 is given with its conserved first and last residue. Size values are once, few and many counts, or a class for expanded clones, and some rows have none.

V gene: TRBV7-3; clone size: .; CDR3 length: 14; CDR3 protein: CASSPYLRGDTQYF
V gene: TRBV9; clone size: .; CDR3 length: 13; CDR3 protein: CASSVARRTEAFF
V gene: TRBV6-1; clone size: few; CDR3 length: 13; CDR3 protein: CASSVTSGGELFF
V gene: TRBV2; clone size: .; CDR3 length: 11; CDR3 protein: CASREFTEAFF
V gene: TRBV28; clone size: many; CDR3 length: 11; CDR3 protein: CASTLGSEAFF
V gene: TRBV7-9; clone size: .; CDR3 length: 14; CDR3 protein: CASSSGGSVYEQYF
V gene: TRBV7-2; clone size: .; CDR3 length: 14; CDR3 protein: CASSSDLSYNEQFF
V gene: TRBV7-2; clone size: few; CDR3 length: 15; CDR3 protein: CASSSDYLSTDTQYF
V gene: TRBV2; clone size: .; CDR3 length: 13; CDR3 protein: CASRRSPNEKLFF
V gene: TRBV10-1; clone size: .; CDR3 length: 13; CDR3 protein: CASSERGYQPQHF